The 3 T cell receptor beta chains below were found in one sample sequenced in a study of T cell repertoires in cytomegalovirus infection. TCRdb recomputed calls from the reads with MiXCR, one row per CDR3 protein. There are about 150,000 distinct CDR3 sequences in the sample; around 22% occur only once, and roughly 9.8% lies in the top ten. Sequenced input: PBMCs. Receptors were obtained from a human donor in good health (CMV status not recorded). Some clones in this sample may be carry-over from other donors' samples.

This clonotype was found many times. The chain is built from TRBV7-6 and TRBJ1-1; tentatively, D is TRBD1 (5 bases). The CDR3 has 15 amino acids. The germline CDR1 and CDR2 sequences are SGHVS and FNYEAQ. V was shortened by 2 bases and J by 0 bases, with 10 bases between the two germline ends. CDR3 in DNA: TGTGCCAGCAGCTTAAGGGACGCTATGAACACTGAAGCTTTCTTT. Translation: CASSLRDAMNTEAFF. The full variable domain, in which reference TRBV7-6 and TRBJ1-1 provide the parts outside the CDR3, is GAGVSQSPRYKVTKRGQDVALRCDPISGHVSLYWYRQALGQGPEFLTYFNYEAQQDKSGLPNDRFSAERPEGSISTLTIQRTEQRDSAMYRCASSLRDAMNTEAFFGQGTRLTVV.

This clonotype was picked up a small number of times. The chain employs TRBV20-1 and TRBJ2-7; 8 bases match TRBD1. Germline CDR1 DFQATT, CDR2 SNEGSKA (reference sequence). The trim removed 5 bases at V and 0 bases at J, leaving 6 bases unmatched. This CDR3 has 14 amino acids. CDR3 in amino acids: CSADDRGDSYEQYF. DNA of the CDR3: TGCAGTGCTGATGACAGGGGCGACTCCTACGAGCAGTACTTC.

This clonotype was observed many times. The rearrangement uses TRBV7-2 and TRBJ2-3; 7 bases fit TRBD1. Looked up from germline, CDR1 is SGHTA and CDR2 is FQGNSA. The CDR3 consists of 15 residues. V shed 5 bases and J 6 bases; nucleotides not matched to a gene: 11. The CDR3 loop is CASSRGQLQGDTQYF. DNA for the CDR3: TGTGCCAGCAGCCGGGGACAGCTGCAAGGGGATACGCAGTATTTT.